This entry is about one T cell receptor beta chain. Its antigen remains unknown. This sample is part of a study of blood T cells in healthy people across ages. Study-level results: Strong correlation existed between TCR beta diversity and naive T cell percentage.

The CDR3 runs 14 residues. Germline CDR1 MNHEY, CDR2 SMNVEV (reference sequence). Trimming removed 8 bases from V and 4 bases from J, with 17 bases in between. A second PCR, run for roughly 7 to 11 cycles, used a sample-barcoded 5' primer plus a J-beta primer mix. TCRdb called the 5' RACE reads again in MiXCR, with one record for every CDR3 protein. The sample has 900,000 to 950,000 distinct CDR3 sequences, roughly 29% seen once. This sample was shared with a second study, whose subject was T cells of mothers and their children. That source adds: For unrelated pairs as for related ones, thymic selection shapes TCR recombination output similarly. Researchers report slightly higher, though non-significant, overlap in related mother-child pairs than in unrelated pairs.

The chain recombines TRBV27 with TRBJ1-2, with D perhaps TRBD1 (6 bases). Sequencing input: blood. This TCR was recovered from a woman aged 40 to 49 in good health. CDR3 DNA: TGTGCCAGCTGGGGCGGGGGGCGCACCTATGGCTACACCTTC. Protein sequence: CASWGGGRTYGYTF.